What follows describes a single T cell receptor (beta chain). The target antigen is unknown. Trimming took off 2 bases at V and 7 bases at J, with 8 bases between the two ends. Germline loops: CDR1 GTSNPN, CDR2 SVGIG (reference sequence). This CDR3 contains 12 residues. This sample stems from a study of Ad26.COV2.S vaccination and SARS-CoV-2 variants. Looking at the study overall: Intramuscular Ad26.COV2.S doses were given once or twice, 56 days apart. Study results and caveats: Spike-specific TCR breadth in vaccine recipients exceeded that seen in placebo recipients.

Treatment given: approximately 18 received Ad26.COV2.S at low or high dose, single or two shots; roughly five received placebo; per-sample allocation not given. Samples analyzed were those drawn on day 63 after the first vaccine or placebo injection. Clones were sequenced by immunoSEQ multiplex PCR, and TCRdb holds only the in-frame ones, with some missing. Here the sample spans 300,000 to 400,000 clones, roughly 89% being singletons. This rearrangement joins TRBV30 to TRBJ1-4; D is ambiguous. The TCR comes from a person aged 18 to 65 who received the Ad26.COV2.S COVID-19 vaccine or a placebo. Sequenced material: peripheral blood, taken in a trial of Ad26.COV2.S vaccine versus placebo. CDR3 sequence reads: CAWSREREKLFF. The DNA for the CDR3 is TGTGCCTGGAGTAGGGAGCGTGAAAAACTGTTTTTT.